This T cell receptor (beta chain) came from a study of blood T cells in healthy people across ages. Study details: About one barcoded beta molecule per two T cells was the capture yield of template switching. Study results and limitations: Estimates of diversity drawn from one million T cells were considered underestimates. More naive CD4+ cells and higher diversity were found in long-lived than in aged donors.

Details on this clonotype: The target antigen is unknown.

Total RNA amounts of at least 5 micrograms were extracted per sample. A second PCR of about 7 to 12 cycles used a sample-barcoded 5' primer and a J-beta primer mix. Each CDR3 protein is one row after TCRdb ran MiXCR on the 5' RACE reads. The sample records some 1,800,000 distinct CDR3 sequences, 30% to 40% being singletons. The CDR3 runs 18 residues. The V and J ends lost 3 bases and 4 bases, in that order; junction bases with no gene match: 14. The germline V gene has CDR1 MNHEY and CDR2 SMNVEV (reference sequence). The sample was blood. The chain is built from TRBV27 and TRBJ1-5; 8 bases are shared with TRBD1. This receptor was identified in a human donor in good health. CDR3: CASSFLNPTGDHNQPQHF. CDR3 sequence (DNA): TGTGCCAGCAGTTTCTTAAACCCGACAGGGGACCATAATCAGCCCCAGCATTTT.